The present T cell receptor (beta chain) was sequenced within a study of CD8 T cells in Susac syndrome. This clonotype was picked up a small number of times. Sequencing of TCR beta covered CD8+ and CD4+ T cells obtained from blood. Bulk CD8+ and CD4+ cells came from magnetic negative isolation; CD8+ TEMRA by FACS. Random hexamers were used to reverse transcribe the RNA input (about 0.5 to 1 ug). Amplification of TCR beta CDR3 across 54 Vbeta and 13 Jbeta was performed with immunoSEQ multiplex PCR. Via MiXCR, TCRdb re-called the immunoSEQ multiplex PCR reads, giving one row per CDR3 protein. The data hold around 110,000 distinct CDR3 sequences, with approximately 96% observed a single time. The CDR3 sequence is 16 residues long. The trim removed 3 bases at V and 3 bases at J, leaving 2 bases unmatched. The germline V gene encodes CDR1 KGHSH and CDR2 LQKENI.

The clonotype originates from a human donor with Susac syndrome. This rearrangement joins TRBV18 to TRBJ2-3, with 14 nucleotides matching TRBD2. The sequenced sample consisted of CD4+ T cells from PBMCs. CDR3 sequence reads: CASSPGTSGSTDTQYF. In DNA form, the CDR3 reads TGTGCCAGCTCACCGGGGACTAGCGGGAGTACAGATACGCAGTATTTT.